Each of the 4 T cell receptor beta chains below was sequenced from the same sample in a study of Graves' ophthalmopathy and Graves' hyperthyroidism. RNA transcripts provided the template for amplifying TCR beta CDR3 regions. RT-PCR in the first round used HTBI primers; a second-round multiplex PCR followed. TCRdb re-derived calls from the multiplex PCR reads in MiXCR, one entry per CDR3 protein. The repertoire holds hundreds of thousands of distinct CDR3 sequences, with 20% to 25% as singletons. Sequencing was carried out using peripheral blood. All receptors derive from a woman aged 18-30 years with stable Graves' hyperthyroidism. Some clones in this sample may be carry-over from other donors' samples.

The chain links TRBV3-1 to TRBJ2-5; D unresolved. CDR1 LGHDT and CDR2 YNNKEL come from the germline V gene (reference sequence). This CDR3 has 14 residues. Trimming shortened V by 4 bases and J by 0 bases, and 9 bases separated the two germline ends. The CDR3 sequence: CASSPYSDQETQYF. The CDR3 DNA follows: TGTGCCAGCAGCCCCTATTCGGACCAAGAGACCCAGTACTTC.

The genes are TRBV12-3 or TRBV12-4 and TRBJ2-7, with TRBD1 matching 7 bases. V shed 5 bases and J 5 bases; nucleotides not matched to a gene: 9. This CDR3 is 14 amino acids long. The CDR3 DNA sequence: TGTGCCAGCAGTCCTCCGACAGGGACCCACGAGCAGTACTTC. Its protein is CASSPPTGTHEQYF.

The V and J genes are TRBV18 and TRBJ2-7; the D is unclear. V lost 6 bases and J 7 bases, leaving 16 bases between the germline ends. CDR1 and CDR2 from the germline V gene are KGHSH and LQKENI. This CDR3 has 13 residues. Here the CDR3 DNA reads TGTGCCAGCTCGCCCACCCAGGTCAAAGAGCAGTACTTC. This codes for CASSPTQVKEQYF.

This chain joins TRBV12-5 and TRBJ2-7; D perhaps matches TRBD2 (6 bases). The CDR3 is made up of 13 amino acids. The V and J ends lost 5 bases and 4 bases respectively, with 12 bases between them. In germline, CDR1 is LGHNT, CDR2 FRNRAP. The CDR3 sequence is CASGPLGGYEQYF. The CDR3 DNA sequence: TGTGCTAGTGGTCCCCTCGGGGGTTACGAGCAGTACTTC. The full variable domain, with the rest looked up from reference TRBV12-5 and TRBJ2-7, is DARVTQTPRHKVTEMGQEVTMRCQPILGHNTVFWYRQTMMQGLELLAYFRNRAPLDDSGMPKDRFSAEMPDATLATLKIQPSEPRDSAVYFCASGPLGGYEQYFGPGTRLTVT.